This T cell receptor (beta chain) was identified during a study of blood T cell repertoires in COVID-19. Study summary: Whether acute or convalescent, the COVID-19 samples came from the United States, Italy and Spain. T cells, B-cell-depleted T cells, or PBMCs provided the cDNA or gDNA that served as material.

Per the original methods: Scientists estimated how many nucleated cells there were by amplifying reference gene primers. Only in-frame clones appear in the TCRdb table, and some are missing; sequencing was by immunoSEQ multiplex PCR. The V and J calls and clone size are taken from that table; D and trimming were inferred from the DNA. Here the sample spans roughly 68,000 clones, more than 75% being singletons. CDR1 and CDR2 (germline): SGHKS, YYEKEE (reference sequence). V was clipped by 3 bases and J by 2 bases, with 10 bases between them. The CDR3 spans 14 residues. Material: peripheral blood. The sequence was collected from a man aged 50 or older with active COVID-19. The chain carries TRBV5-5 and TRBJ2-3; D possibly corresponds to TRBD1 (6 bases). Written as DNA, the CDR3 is TGTGCCAGCAGCTCCGGGACACTCACAGATACGCAGTATTTT. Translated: CASSSGTLTDTQYF.